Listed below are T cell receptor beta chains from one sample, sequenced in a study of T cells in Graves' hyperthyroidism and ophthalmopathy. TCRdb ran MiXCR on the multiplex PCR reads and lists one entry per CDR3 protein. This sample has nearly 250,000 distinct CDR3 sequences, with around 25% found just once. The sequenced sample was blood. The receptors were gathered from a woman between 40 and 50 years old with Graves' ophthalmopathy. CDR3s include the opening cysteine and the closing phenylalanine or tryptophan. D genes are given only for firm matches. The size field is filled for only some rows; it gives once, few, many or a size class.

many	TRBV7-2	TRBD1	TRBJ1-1	TGTGCCAGCAGCCAGGGACAGGGCCCGAACACTGAAGCTTTCTTT	CASSQGQGPNTEAFF
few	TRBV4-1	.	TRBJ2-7	TGCGCCAGCAGCCAAGATCAGGTGGGCGGGATAAGCTCCTACGAGCAGTACTTC	CASSQDQVGGISSYEQYF
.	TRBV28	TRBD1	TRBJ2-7	TGTGCCAGCATGGGGTCCCAGGGGGCCTTCTCCGAGCAGTACTTC	CASMGSQGAFSEQYF
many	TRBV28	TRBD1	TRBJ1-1	TGTGCCAGCAGTACAGGGGGCGCATCAATGGACACTGAAGCTTTCTTT	CASSTGGASMDTEAFF
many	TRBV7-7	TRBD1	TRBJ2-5	TGTGCTAGCAGCTCGGACAGGGGTTGGGAGACCCAGTACTTC	CASSSDRGWETQYF
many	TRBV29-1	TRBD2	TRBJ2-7	TGCAGCGTTGTAACGGGAGGCTACGAGCAGTACTTC	CSVVTGGYEQYF
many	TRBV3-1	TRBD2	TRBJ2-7	TGTGCCAGCAGCCGACTAGCGGCCCAGGGGGAGCAGTACTTC	CASSRLAAQGEQYF
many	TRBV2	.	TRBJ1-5	TGTGCCAGCAGTGGGGAGTCTAGCAATCAGCCCCAGCATTTT	CASSGESSNQPQHF
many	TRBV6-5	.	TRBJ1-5	TGTGCCAGCAGGATTCAGGGACGGAAGCCCCAGCATTTT	CASRIQGRKPQHF
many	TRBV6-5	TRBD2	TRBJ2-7	TGTGCCAGCAAGACGGGAGGACCAAGGAGCTCCTACGAGCAGTACTTC	CASKTGGPRSSYEQYF
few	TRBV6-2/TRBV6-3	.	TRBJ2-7	TGTGCCAGCAGTTACGCCCCCGACGCAGGGCTCGAGCAGTACTTC	CASSYAPDAGLEQYF
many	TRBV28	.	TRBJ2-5	TGTGCCAGCAGTACGACCCGGCCCCAGTACTTC	CASSTTRPQYF
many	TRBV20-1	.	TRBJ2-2	TGCAGTGGAGCTGGAGAGGGGAACACCGGGGAGCTGTTTTTT	CSGAGEGNTGELFF
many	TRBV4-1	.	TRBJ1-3	TGCGCCAGCAGCCTCCCGGGGGGAAACACCATATATTTT	CASSLPGGNTIYF
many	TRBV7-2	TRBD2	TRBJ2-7	TGTGCCAGCAGCCCCTCTGGCGGGAGGGCCTACGAGCAGTACTTC	CASSPSGGRAYEQYF
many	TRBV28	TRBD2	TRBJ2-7	TGTGCCAGCAGTTTGAGGCTAGCGGGAGGGCTTTATAAGCAGTACTTC	CASSLRLAGGLYKQYF
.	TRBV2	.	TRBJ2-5	TGTGCCAGCAGTGAGGACGGGACGTGGGGAGAGACCCAGTACTTC	CASSEDGTWGETQYF
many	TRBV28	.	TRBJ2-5	TGTGCCAGCAGTTTTACAGGGTACCAAGAGACCCAGTACTTC	CASSFTGYQETQYF
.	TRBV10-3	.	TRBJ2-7	TGTGCCATCAGTGAAGGGGGGAAAGGATCCTACGAGCAGTACTTC	CAISEGGKGSYEQYF
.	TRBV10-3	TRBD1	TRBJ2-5	TGTGCCATCAGTGATCAGGGGGCAGGAGAGACCCAGTACTTC	CAISDQGAGETQYF
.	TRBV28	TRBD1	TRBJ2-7	TGTGCCAGCAGTCGGACAGGGGGCTCCACCCCCTACGAGCAGTACTTC	CASSRTGGSTPYEQYF
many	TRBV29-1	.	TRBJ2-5	TGCAGCGCTACCTGGACAACTCAAGAGACCCAGTACTTC	CSATWTTQETQYF
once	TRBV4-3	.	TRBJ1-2	TGCGCCAGCAGCCCCACGTGGGTGGCCTATGGCTACACCTTC	CASSPTWVAYGYTF
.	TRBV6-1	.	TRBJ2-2	TGTGCCAGCAGTGAAGTAGGGGTAACCGGGGAGCTGTTTTTT	CASSEVGVTGELFF
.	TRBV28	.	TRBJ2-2	TGTGCCAGCAGCTTCCGACAGGTGAACACCGGGGAGCTGTTTTTT	CASSFRQVNTGELFF
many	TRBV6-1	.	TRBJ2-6	TGTGCCAGCAGTGAAATTCGAGGACAGCTACGGTCTGGGGCCAACGTCCTGACTTTC	CASSEIRGQLRSGANVLTF
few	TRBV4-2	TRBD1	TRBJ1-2	TGTGCCAGCAGCCGACCCGGGACAGGGTACGGCTATGGCTACACCTTC	CASSRPGTGYGYGYTF
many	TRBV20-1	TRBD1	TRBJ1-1	TGCAGTGCGGGACAGGGGTTCGAAGCTTTCTTT	CSAGQGFEAFF
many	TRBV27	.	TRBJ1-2	TGTGCCAGCAGTACCCGACCAGACTATGGCTACACCTTC	CASSTRPDYGYTF
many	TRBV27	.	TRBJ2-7	TGTGCCAGCAGTTTATCGAGAGGATTCGACGAGCAGTACTTC	CASSLSRGFDEQYF
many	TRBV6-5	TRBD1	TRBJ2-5	TGTGCCAGCAGGCCTCGACAGGGGTGGAAAGAGACCCAGTACTTC	CASRPRQGWKETQYF
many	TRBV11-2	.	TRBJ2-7	TGTGCCAGCAGCTTAGAGCCCCCCTCCTACGAGCAGTACTTC	CASSLEPPSYEQYF
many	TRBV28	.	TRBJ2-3	TGTGCCAGCAGTCGGGACCGTGCCACAGATACGCAGTATTTT	CASSRDRATDTQYF
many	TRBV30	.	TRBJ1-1	TGTGCCTGGAGACAGGGACAAGTAACTGAAGCTTTCTTT	CAWRQGQVTEAFF
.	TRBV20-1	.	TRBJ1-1	TGCAGTGCTAGGATGACTACACTCACTGAAGCTTTCTTT	CSARMTTLTEAFF